A single sample is the source of the 11 T cell receptor beta chains below, sequenced in a study of blood T cell repertoires in COVID-19. The method was immunoSEQ multiplex PCR; TCRdb's version includes in-frame clones alone and lacks a portion of them. The sample yields 240,000 or so clones, 81% seen once. The material sequenced was peripheral blood. Receptors were obtained from a woman aged 80 or older with COVID-19, enrolled during active disease.

The rearrangement joins TRBV27 to TRBJ2-7; 12 bases map to TRBD2. J gave up 3 bases and V 8 bases, and 8 bases lay outside the gene matches. The CDR3 is made up of 15 amino acids. Germline V lookup: CDR1 MNHEY, CDR2 SMNVEV (reference sequence). The CDR3 loop reads CASSPKGLAGYEQYF. CDR3 bases: TGTGCCAGCTCCCCGAAGGGACTAGCGGGCTACGAGCAGTACTTC.

The chain recombines TRBV7-2 with TRBJ2-3; the D gene is possibly TRBD2 (6 bases). This CDR3 has 13 amino acids. Germline CDR1 and CDR2: SGHTA and FQGNSA. V lost 3 bases and J 5 bases, leaving 9 bases between the germline ends. CDR3 coding DNA: TGTGCCAGCAGCTTGCGGGGTCAAGATACGCAGTATTTT. Translating gives CASSLRGQDTQYF.

This chain connects TRBV5-1 to TRBJ1-6; D is undetermined. Germline CDR1 is SGHRS and CDR2 is YFSETQ. The V and J ends lost 0 bases and 6 bases respectively, with 7 bases between them. The CDR3 consists of 14 residues. In nucleotides, the CDR3 is TGCGCCAGCAGCTTGGGCCACGGTAATTCACCCCTCCACTTT. This codes for CASSLGHGNSPLHF.

This clone has a handful of counts. This chain links TRBV4-3 with TRBJ2-7; 10 nucleotides align to TRBD2. The V gene's germline CDR1 is LGHNA and CDR2 YSLEER. Trimming removed 1 base from V and 2 bases from J; junction bases left unmatched: 2. The CDR3 consists of 15 residues. The CDR3, as DNA: TGCGCCAGCAGCCAAGGCACTAGCGGGACCTACGAGCAGTACTTC. Translation gives CASSQGTSGTYEQYF.

The chain uses TRBV27 and TRBJ2-3; 9 positions agree with TRBD2. The CDR3 has 16 amino acids. V was pared by 6 bases and J by 4 bases, with 11 bases of the junction left unmatched. In germline, CDR1 is MNHEY, CDR2 SMNVEV (reference sequence). CDR3 sequence (DNA): TGTGCCAGCAGACCTTTAGCGGGAGCAGGTGCAGATACGCAGTATTTT. It specifies CASRPLAGAGADTQYF.

V is TRBV24-1 and J is TRBJ2-7, with 9 bases fitting TRBD2. The junction had 0 bases not matched to a gene; V was cut back by 4 bases and J by 3 bases. CDR1 is KGHDR and CDR2 is SFDVKD in the germline V gene. The CDR3 runs 13 residues. The CDR3 coding sequence is TGTGCCACCAGTGAAGCGGGGGGCTACGAGCAGTACTTC. It translates to CATSEAGGYEQYF.

The CDR3 DNA reads as TGTGCCAGCAGCTTAGGGAGTGGACGGGGGGGCACCGGGCTGTTTTTT. It is translated as CASSLGSGRGGTGLFF. The gene calls are TRBV7-2 and TRBJ2-2; 8 positions agree with TRBD2. Looked up from germline, CDR1 is SGHTA and CDR2 is FQGNSA. Trimming cost V 1 base and J 13 bases; bases outside gene matches: 14. The CDR3 runs to 16 residues.

Written as DNA, the CDR3 is TGTGCCAGCGAGGGGGCGGTTTTAGGGTCACCCCTCCACTTT. It encodes CASEGAVLGSPLHF. This sequence joins TRBV7-9 and TRBJ1-6; TRBD1 aligns across 7 bases. The V segment lost 8 bases and the J segment 10 bases; nucleotides outside the gene matches: 11. CDR3 length: 14 amino acids. Germline V gene data show CDR1 as SEHNR and CDR2 as FQNEAQ (reference sequence).

This clone was detected a few times. The V call is TRBV5-1, the J call TRBJ2-7; 9 bases are a match to TRBD2. The CDR3 consists of 15 residues. V lost 2 bases to trimming and J lost 3 bases; unmatched junction nucleotides: 6. CDR1 is SGHRS and CDR2 is YFSETQ in the germline V gene. Here the CDR3 reads CASSFSSGNLYEQYF. CDR3 bases: TGCGCCAGCAGCTTCTCTAGCGGGAACCTCTACGAGCAGTACTTC. Based on the CDR3 plus reference TRBV5-1 and TRBJ2-7, the full variable domain is KAGVTQTPRYLIKTRGQQVTLSCSPISGHRSVSWYQQTPGQGLQFLFEYFSETQRNKGNFPGRFSGRQFSNSRSEMNVSTLELGDSALYLCASSFSSGNLYEQYFGPGTRLTVT.

The V gene is TRBV5-1, the J gene TRBJ1-5; D might be TRBD1 (5 bases). Trimming stripped 0 bases from V and 4 bases from J, with 5 bases between. The CDR3 is 13 residues long. Germline-derived CDR1 and CDR2 are SGHRS and YFSETQ. The CDR3 spells CASSLGQNQPQHF. The CDR3 nucleotides are TGCGCCAGCAGCTTGGGACAGAATCAGCCCCAGCATTTT. The entire variable domain, with the rest obtained from reference TRBV5-1 and TRBJ1-5, is as follows: KAGVTQTPRYLIKTRGQQVTLSCSPISGHRSVSWYQQTPGQGLQFLFEYFSETQRNKGNFPGRFSGRQFSNSRSEMNVSTLELGDSALYLCASSLGQNQPQHFGDGTRLSIL.

The chain uses TRBV10-1 and TRBJ2-3, with 7 bases aligning to TRBD2. The CDR3 spans 14 residues. CDR1 is WNHNN and CDR2 is SYGVQD in the germline V gene (reference sequence). The trim removed 4 bases at V and 2 bases at J, leaving 3 bases unmatched. CDR3 DNA: TGCGCCAGCAGTGCAGCGGGGAACACAGATACGCAGTATTTT. This sequence encodes CASSAAGNTDTQYF.